These 9 T cell receptor beta chains originate from one sample sequenced in a study of CD8 T cells in ankylosing spondylitis. TCRdb recomputed calls from the 5' RACE reads with MiXCR, one row per CDR3 protein. The sample consists of under 200,000 distinct CDR3 sequences, around 10% of them appearing once. The sequencing sample was made of blood, either unsorted or a sorted T cell fraction (not recorded which). The receptors here all came from a male donor with ankylosing spondylitis or in good health (not recorded which).

In this sample, this clonotype turned up a few times. The genes are TRBV18 and TRBJ2-3; D not resolved. Trimming took off 3 bases at V and 5 bases at J, with 15 bases between the two ends. The CDR3 loop spans 15 amino acids. Germline CDR1 reads KGHSH; CDR2 reads LQKENI. The CDR3 DNA is TGTGCCAGCTCACCTGTTGGGTTGGCTGAAGATACGCAGTATTTT. It is translated as CASSPVGLAEDTQYF.

This clonotype was seen only a few times. A much larger clone differs by one base, so this may be a read error. The chain uses TRBV21-1 and TRBJ2-5. TRBV21-1 represents a pseudogene. The length of the CDR3 is 11 residues. CDR3 in amino acids: CASSSYCLQYF. CDR3 sequence (DNA): TGTGCCAGCAGCAGCTATTGCCTCCAGTACTTC.

This clonotype was found many times. The rearrangement uses TRBV6-5 and TRBJ2-4, with D maybe TRBD2 (6 bases). V was clipped by 0 bases and J by 12 bases, with 12 bases between them. Germline assignment: CDR1 MNHEY and CDR2 SVGAGI. The CDR3 spans 13 residues. The CDR3 sequence: CASSYSKGGPQYF. The DNA of the CDR3 is TGTGCCAGCAGTTACTCGAAGGGAGGCCCTCAGTACTTC.

This clonotype has more than one count but fewer than ten. One base away lies a much larger clone, so this may be a sequencing read error. The chain joins TRBV24-1 to TRBJ2-3; the match to TRBD1 covers 8 bases. This CDR3 has 16 residues. The germline gives CDR1 KGHDR, CDR2 SFDVKD. V shed 5 bases, J shed 9 bases, and the junction held 15 bases outside the gene matches. The CDR3 coding sequence is TGTGCCACCAGTGTTTTCCCCAAGACAGGGGAGGACACGCAGTATTTT. Its translation: CATSVFPKTGEDTQYF.

This clonotype was seen at least ten times. The V call is TRBV16, the J call TRBJ1-1; a weak D match, TRBD1 (5 bases). Looked up from germline, CDR1 is KGHSY and CDR2 is FQNENV. The length of the CDR3 is 14 residues. With 3 bases removed from V and 4 bases from J, the gap between germline ends came to 12 bases. Written as DNA, the CDR3 is TGTGCCAGCAGCCAGCAAGGGGAAGGCACTGAAGCTTTCTTT. It translates to CASSQQGEGTEAFF.

This clonotype came up a few times. V is TRBV7-8 and J is TRBJ2-3; the D gene is possibly TRBD1 (6 bases). CDR1 is SGHVS and CDR2 is FQNEAQ in the germline V gene. The CDR3 consists of 17 residues. V was pared by 5 bases and J by 0 bases, with 18 bases between. CDR3 in amino acids: CASSANTGYPSTDTQYF. The DNA for the CDR3 is TGTGCCAGCAGCGCAAATACAGGGTACCCCAGCACAGATACGCAGTATTTT.

The V call is TRBV7-2, the J call TRBJ1-6; 12 bases fit TRBD1. With V trimmed by 0 bases and J by 3 bases, 12 bases remained unmatched. Germline loops: CDR1 SGHTA, CDR2 FQGNSA. The CDR3 contains 21 residues. The CDR3 here is CASSLAFPGQGANVYNSPLHF. CDR3 sequence (DNA): TGTGCCAGCAGCTTAGCCTTCCCGGGACAGGGGGCGAATGTCTATAATTCACCCCTCCACTTT. Using reference TRBV7-2 and TRBJ1-6 for the parts outside the CDR3, the full variable domain is GAGVSQSPSNKVTEKGKDVELRCDPISGHTALYWYRQSLGQGLEFLIYFQGNSAPDKSGLPSDRFSAERTGGSVSTLTIQRTQQEDSAVYLCASSLAFPGQGANVYNSPLHFGNGTRLTVT.

The chain employs TRBV20-1 and TRBJ2-2; the match to TRBD2 covers 9 bases. CDR3 size: 16 residues. CDR1 is DFQATT and CDR2 is SNEGSKA in the germline V gene (reference sequence). Unmatched junction bases numbered 10, after V lost 0 bases and J lost 8 bases. The CDR3: CSARDGREGRRGELFF. In DNA form, the CDR3 reads TGCAGTGCTAGAGATGGGCGGGAGGGCCGGAGAGGGGAGCTGTTTTTT.

The rearrangement links TRBV20-1 to TRBJ2-7; no reliable D call. V shed 2 bases and J shed 0 bases, with 5 bases lying between them. The germline gives CDR1 DFQATT, CDR2 SNEGSKA (reference sequence). CDR3 length: 12 residues. The CDR3 sequence is CSARRDSYEQYF. CDR3 nucleotide sequence: TGCAGTGCTAGAAGGGACTCCTACGAGCAGTACTTC.